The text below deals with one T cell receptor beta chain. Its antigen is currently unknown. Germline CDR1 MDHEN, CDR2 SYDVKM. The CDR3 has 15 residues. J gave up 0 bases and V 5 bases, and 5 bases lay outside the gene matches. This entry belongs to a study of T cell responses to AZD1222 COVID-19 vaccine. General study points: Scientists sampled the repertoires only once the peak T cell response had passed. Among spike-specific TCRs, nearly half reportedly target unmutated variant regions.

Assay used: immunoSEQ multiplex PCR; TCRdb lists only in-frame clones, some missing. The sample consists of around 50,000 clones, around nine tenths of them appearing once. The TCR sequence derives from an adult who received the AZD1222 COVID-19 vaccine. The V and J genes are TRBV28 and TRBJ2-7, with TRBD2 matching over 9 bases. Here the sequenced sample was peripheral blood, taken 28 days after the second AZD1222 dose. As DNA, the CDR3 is TGTGCCAGCAGTACCCGGACTAGCGACTCCTACGAGCAGTACTTC. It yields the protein CASSTRTSDSYEQYF.